These T cell receptor beta chains were read from a single sample in a study of blood T cell repertoires in COVID-19. Some clones are missing from TCRdb's copy, which holds only in-frame ones; the method was immunoSEQ multiplex PCR. The repertoire holds some 160,000 clones, 80% to 90% seen once, with about 1.9% in the top ten. The material sequenced was peripheral blood. These receptors all stem from a woman older than 75 with acute or convalescent COVID-19. CDR3s include the opening cysteine and the closing phenylalanine or tryptophan. Fields, in order: clone size, J gene, D gene, V gene, CDR3 DNA, CDR3 protein. D genes are given only for firm matches. Rows may omit the clone size; those that give it use once, few, many or a size class.

abundance: -; j_gene: TRBJ2-3; d_gene: TRBD1; v_gene: TRBV5-4; CDR3nt: TGTGCCAGCAGCCCCTCCGGGACAGGGGTCGGCACAGATACGCAGTATTTT; CDR3aa: CASSPSGTGVGTDTQYF
abundance: -; j_gene: TRBJ1-1; d_gene: -; v_gene: TRBV29-1; CDR3nt: TGCAGCGGGGGGACAAACGCGGGCACTGAAGCTTTCTTT; CDR3aa: CSGGTNAGTEAFF
abundance: -; j_gene: TRBJ1-4; d_gene: -; v_gene: TRBV6-1; CDR3nt: TGTGCCAGCAGTGAAGCCGCGGGGGGCTATGAAAAACTGTTTTTT; CDR3aa: CASSEAAGGYEKLFF
abundance: -; j_gene: TRBJ2-5; d_gene: TRBD2; v_gene: TRBV5-1; CDR3nt: TGCGCCAGCAGCTCCAGGCTAGCGGGGGAAGAGACCCAGTACTTC; CDR3aa: CASSSRLAGEETQYF
abundance: -; j_gene: TRBJ2-1; d_gene: -; v_gene: TRBV7-9; CDR3nt: TGTGCCAGCAGCTTAGCGACCCCCAGGGTCCTCAGGGAGCAGTTCTTC; CDR3aa: CASSLATPRVLREQFF
abundance: -; j_gene: TRBJ2-4; d_gene: -; v_gene: TRBV7-9; CDR3nt: TGTGCCAGCAGCTCCCCTTCGGAAAACATTCAGTACTTC; CDR3aa: CASSSPSENIQYF
abundance: -; j_gene: TRBJ2-7; d_gene: TRBD1; v_gene: TRBV5-1; CDR3nt: TGCGCCAGCAGCCCCGCCGGGACAGGGACCTACGAGCAGTACTTC; CDR3aa: CASSPAGTGTYEQYF
abundance: once; j_gene: TRBJ2-1; d_gene: TRBD2; v_gene: TRBV3-1/TRBV3-2; CDR3nt: TGTGCCAGCAGCCCCCGTGATAGCGGGGGGTACAATGAGCAGTTCTTC; CDR3aa: CASSPRDSGGYNEQFF
abundance: few; j_gene: TRBJ1-2; d_gene: -; v_gene: TRBV2; CDR3nt: TGTGCCAGCAGCCAATATACCATGGCCGGGATCAATGGCTACACCTTC; CDR3aa: CASSQYTMAGINGYTF
abundance: -; j_gene: TRBJ1-5; d_gene: TRBD1; v_gene: TRBV19; CDR3nt: TGTGCCAGTAGCCCGGGACAGGGACCATATCAGCCCCAGCATTTT; CDR3aa: CASSPGQGPYQPQHF
abundance: -; j_gene: TRBJ1-3; d_gene: TRBD1; v_gene: TRBV9; CDR3nt: TGTGCCAGCAGCCTTACAGGGGGTTCTGGAAACACCATATATTTT; CDR3aa: CASSLTGGSGNTIYF
abundance: -; j_gene: TRBJ2-7; d_gene: -; v_gene: TRBV7-6; CDR3nt: TGTGCCAGCAGCTTAGGGACAGCCAGCTCCTACGAGCAGTACTTC; CDR3aa: CASSLGTASSYEQYF
abundance: -; j_gene: TRBJ2-3; d_gene: -; v_gene: TRBV7-9; CDR3nt: TGTGCCAGCAGCCGAGCGAGGATAGCAGATACGCAGTATTTT; CDR3aa: CASSRARIADTQYF
abundance: -; j_gene: TRBJ1-2; d_gene: -; v_gene: TRBV9; CDR3nt: TGTGCCAGCAGACCCCCGGGAGGCCATGGCTACACCTTC; CDR3aa: CASRPPGGHGYTF
abundance: once; j_gene: TRBJ1-5; d_gene: -; v_gene: TRBV5-4; CDR3nt: TGTGCCAGCAGCTTGGGGGGGGTGGGCAATCAGCCCCAGCATTTT; CDR3aa: CASSLGGVGNQPQHF
abundance: once; j_gene: TRBJ1-2; d_gene: TRBD1; v_gene: TRBV28; CDR3nt: TGTGCCAGCAGTATCCCCGTGGGACAGGGGAATGGCTACACCTTC; CDR3aa: CASSIPVGQGNGYTF
abundance: -; j_gene: TRBJ2-3; d_gene: TRBD2; v_gene: TRBV7-2; CDR3nt: TGTGCCAGCAGCTTAGCTTCTAGCGGGGGCACAGATACGCAGTATTTT; CDR3aa: CASSLASSGGTDTQYF
abundance: once; j_gene: TRBJ2-5; d_gene: -; v_gene: TRBV7-9; CDR3nt: TGTGCCAGCAGCCATCCCCCTAGGGCTAGCAGGGAGACCCAGTACTTC; CDR3aa: CASSHPPRASRETQYF
abundance: few; j_gene: TRBJ1-1; d_gene: -; v_gene: TRBV11-2; CDR3nt: TGTGCCAGCAGCTTAGACCCGGGAGTCAGGACTGAAGCTTTCTTT; CDR3aa: CASSLDPGVRTEAFF
abundance: -; j_gene: TRBJ1-2; d_gene: -; v_gene: TRBV15; CDR3nt: TGTGCCACCAGCAGAGTGAGGCAGACTACTGCCTATGGCTACACCTTC; CDR3aa: CATSRVRQTTAYGYTF
abundance: -; j_gene: TRBJ1-1; d_gene: -; v_gene: TRBV1; CDR3nt: TGCACCAGCAAAAAACAGAGGAACACTGAAGCTTTCTTT; CDR3aa: CTSKKQRNTEAFF
abundance: -; j_gene: TRBJ2-7; d_gene: -; v_gene: TRBV18; CDR3nt: TGTGCCAGCTCACCACCGTCAGGGTTCGAGCAGTACTTC; CDR3aa: CASSPPSGFEQYF
abundance: -; j_gene: TRBJ2-7; d_gene: -; v_gene: TRBV6-2/TRBV6-3; CDR3nt: TGTGCCAGCAGTTACGCCCGGAGGAGCTCCTACGAGCAGTACTTC; CDR3aa: CASSYARRSSYEQYF
abundance: -; j_gene: TRBJ2-7; d_gene: TRBD1; v_gene: TRBV5-5; CDR3nt: TGTGCCAGCAGCCGAAACATGAGACAGGGGGCGGAGCAGTACTTC; CDR3aa: CASSRNMRQGAEQYF
abundance: -; j_gene: TRBJ2-7; d_gene: TRBD1; v_gene: TRBV7-9; CDR3nt: TGTGCCAGCAGCTTACATACCGGGACAGGGGGCCACGAGCAGTACTTC; CDR3aa: CASSLHTGTGGHEQYF
abundance: -; j_gene: TRBJ2-7; d_gene: -; v_gene: TRBV28; CDR3nt: TGTGCCAGCAGAGAAACGACAGCCGCGGGGACGCAGTACTTC; CDR3aa: CASRETTAAGTQYF
abundance: -; j_gene: TRBJ2-1; d_gene: TRBD2; v_gene: TRBV10-3; CDR3nt: TGTGCCATCGAGCCGGGAGGGCGCAATGAGCAGTTCTTC; CDR3aa: CAIEPGGRNEQFF
abundance: many; j_gene: TRBJ1-2; d_gene: -; v_gene: TRBV3-1/TRBV3-2; CDR3nt: TGTGCCAGCACCTCAGGGGACCGCGGGGGCTACACCTTC; CDR3aa: CASTSGDRGGYTF
abundance: -; j_gene: TRBJ1-5; d_gene: TRBD1; v_gene: TRBV7-8; CDR3nt: TGTGCCAGCAGCCCTAGGACAGGGGGCTATCAGCCCCAGCATTTT; CDR3aa: CASSPRTGGYQPQHF
abundance: -; j_gene: TRBJ1-6; d_gene: TRBD1; v_gene: TRBV7-2; CDR3nt: TGTGCCAGCAGTTATAACCCGGGACAGCATAATTCACCCCTCCACTTT; CDR3aa: CASSYNPGQHNSPLHF
abundance: -; j_gene: TRBJ2-2; d_gene: TRBD2; v_gene: TRBV18; CDR3nt: TGTGCCAGCTCACCAAGGAGTCTTTCCGGCGGGAGTTCGGGCGGGGAGCTGTTTTTT; CDR3aa: CASSPRSLSGGSSGGELFF
abundance: -; j_gene: TRBJ2-3; d_gene: -; v_gene: TRBV29-1; CDR3nt: TGCAGCGTCAGCGGGTTCGCAGATACGCAGTATTTT; CDR3aa: CSVSGFADTQYF
abundance: -; j_gene: TRBJ2-5; d_gene: -; v_gene: TRBV4-3; CDR3nt: TGCGCCAGCAGCCAAGGGACTAACGGGGCTGGAGAGACCCAGTACTTC; CDR3aa: CASSQGTNGAGETQYF
abundance: once; j_gene: TRBJ2-2; d_gene: -; v_gene: TRBV5-1; CDR3nt: TGCGCCAGCAGCTTGACAGTCGGGGAGCTGTTTTTT; CDR3aa: CASSLTVGELFF
abundance: -; j_gene: TRBJ1-4; d_gene: TRBD1; v_gene: TRBV10-3; CDR3nt: TGTGCCATCAGTGAGCGGGGGACAGGGGCGAATGAAAAACTGTTTTTT; CDR3aa: CAISERGTGANEKLFF
abundance: -; j_gene: TRBJ2-1; d_gene: TRBD2; v_gene: TRBV9; CDR3nt: TGTGCCAGCAGCGTAGCTTCCAGCGGGGGATACAATGAGCAGTTCTTC; CDR3aa: CASSVASSGGYNEQFF
abundance: -; j_gene: TRBJ1-1; d_gene: -; v_gene: TRBV21-1; CDR3nt: TGTGCCAGCAGCAAGGTCGACGGTCCCGGCGGGAACACTGAAGCTTTCTTT; CDR3aa: CASSKVDGPGGNTEAFF
abundance: -; j_gene: TRBJ2-5; d_gene: TRBD1; v_gene: TRBV5-1; CDR3nt: TGCGCCAGCAGCTTGGGCGACGACAGGGGGCAAGAGACCCAGTACTTC; CDR3aa: CASSLGDDRGQETQYF
abundance: -; j_gene: TRBJ2-7; d_gene: TRBD1; v_gene: TRBV6-5; CDR3nt: TGTGCCAGCAGTCCGGGACAGTCCTACGAGCAGTACTTC; CDR3aa: CASSPGQSYEQYF
abundance: -; j_gene: TRBJ2-1; d_gene: TRBD2; v_gene: TRBV27; CDR3nt: TGTGCCAGCAGATTGTGGGGGACTAGCGTGTACAATGAGCAGTTCTTC; CDR3aa: CASRLWGTSVYNEQFF
abundance: -; j_gene: TRBJ1-1; d_gene: -; v_gene: TRBV19; CDR3nt: TGTGCCAGTAGTCTACAGATATACACTGAAGCTTTCTTT; CDR3aa: CASSLQIYTEAFF
abundance: -; j_gene: TRBJ1-1; d_gene: TRBD1; v_gene: TRBV29-1; CDR3nt: TGCAGCGTTGAGATAAACAGGGGAACTGAAGCTTTCTTT; CDR3aa: CSVEINRGTEAFF
abundance: once; j_gene: TRBJ1-2; d_gene: -; v_gene: TRBV20-1; CDR3nt: TGCAGTGCTGGCAGAATTGATGGCTACACCTTC; CDR3aa: CSAGRIDGYTF
abundance: -; j_gene: TRBJ1-5; d_gene: TRBD1; v_gene: TRBV5-8; CDR3nt: TGTGCCAGCAGCCAAGGGACAGGGGGCGGTCAGCCCCAGCATTTT; CDR3aa: CASSQGTGGGQPQHF
abundance: -; j_gene: TRBJ2-7; d_gene: TRBD2; v_gene: TRBV28; CDR3nt: TGTGCCAGCAGTCCGCGAGGGAGCGGGAGAACCTACGAGCAGTACTTC; CDR3aa: CASSPRGSGRTYEQYF